A single T cell receptor beta chain is shown here with its context. The antigen remains unidentified. The V gene's germline CDR1 is MGHRA and CDR2 YSYEKL. V gave up 0 bases and J gave up 10 bases, with 18 bases separating them. The CDR3 contains 15 residues. The data derive from a study of cytomegalovirus exposure and HLA in healthy donors. Across the whole study: Researchers previously reported finding fewer than 120 million unique TCR beta sequences from approximately 200 million T cells. Inside one of the first data releases sat about 85 million unique TCRs taken from HLA-typed donors.

Findings and caveats of the study: Later work showed greater clonal expansion in HLA-associated TCR beta chains than in equally common others. Altogether, about 160 TCR beta chains were recorded as cytomegalovirus-associated.

The PCR contained 60 Vbeta and 13 Jbeta primers. Assay used: immunoSEQ multiplex PCR; TCRdb lists only in-frame clones, some missing. Among about 190,000 clones listed, 80% to 85% were seen once. Sequencing was done on a sample of PBMCs. The receptor's source is a boy under 18 in good health and CMV-seronegative. The rearrangement uses TRBV4-1 and TRBJ1-1; D possibly corresponds to TRBD1 (5 bases). The CDR3 sequence is CASSQDGGGRRGAFF. CDR3 sequence (DNA): TGCGCCAGCAGCCAAGATGGTGGGGGGAGAAGAGGAGCTTTCTTT.